Listed here are 26 T cell receptor beta chains from one sample, sequenced in a study of cytomegalovirus exposure and HLA in healthy donors. Both 60 Vbeta primers and 13 Jbeta primers went into the PCR. Produced via immunoSEQ multiplex PCR; TCRdb's table is partial and in-frame only. The table has around 130,000 clones, about 80% seen once. The sample consisted of PBMCs. These receptors came from a woman aged 40-49 years in good health and CMV-seronegative.

The V and J genes are TRBV5-4 and TRBJ1-5; tentatively, D is TRBD1 (6 bases). The CDR3 extends over 16 amino acids. Germline V gives CDR1 SGHNT, CDR2 YYREEE (reference sequence). Trimming shortened V by 2 bases and J by 2 bases, and 14 bases separated the two germline ends. The CDR3 nucleotides read TGTGCCAGCAGCTTAACGGGGGGCGCGCGCAATCAGCCCCAGCATTTT. As protein: CASSLTGGARNQPQHF. The entire variable domain, with the rest obtained from reference TRBV5-4 and TRBJ1-5, is as follows: ETGVTQSPTHLIKTRGQQVTLRCSSQSGHNTVSWYQQALGQGPQFIFQYYREEENGRGNFPPRFSGLQFPNYSSELNVNALELDDSALYLCASSLTGGARNQPQHFGDGTRLSIL.

The CDR3 protein is CASSGLTRSSYEQYF. CDR3 DNA: TGTGCCAGCAGTGGTCTGACGAGGAGCTCCTACGAGCAGTACTTC. The chain joins TRBV25-1 to TRBJ2-7; D is undetermined. V lost 4 bases and J 0 bases, leaving 13 bases between the germline ends. CDR3 length: 15 residues. Germline V gene sequence: CDR1 MGHDK, CDR2 SYGVNS.

This chain links TRBV4-3 with TRBJ1-2; 9 bases match TRBD1. Germline V CDR1 and CDR2: LGHNA, YSLEER. Losses at the gene ends were 4 bases for V and 5 bases for J; bases not matched to a gene: 8. This CDR3 comprises 15 residues. The CDR3: CASSLIGGTGYGYTF. The CDR3 nucleotides read TGCGCCAGCAGCCTAATAGGAGGGACAGGGTATGGCTACACCTTC.

The V gene is TRBV19, the J gene TRBJ2-5; D gene unclear. The CDR3 spans 11 residues. V shed 5 bases and J shed 7 bases, with 8 bases lying between them. The germline V gene has CDR1 LNHDA and CDR2 SQIVND (reference sequence). CDR3 sequence: CASSSLWTQYF. The CDR3 coding sequence is TGTGCCAGTAGTTCCCTTTGGACCCAGTACTTC.

The chain joins TRBV28 to TRBJ2-7; 11 nucleotides align to TRBD2. The CDR3 is 16 amino acids. Germline assignment: CDR1 MDHEN and CDR2 SYDVKM. V shed 3 bases and J 2 bases; nucleotides not matched to a gene: 6. The CDR3 DNA is TGTGCCAGCAGTTTCGGGACTAGCGGAACTACCTACGAGCAGTACTTC. Amino acid sequence: CASSFGTSGTTYEQYF.

The V call is TRBV29-1, the J call TRBJ2-5; 15 positions agree with TRBD2. Trimming at V came to 6 bases and at J to 4 bases, leaving 6 bases not matched to a gene. The germline V gene encodes CDR1 SQVTM and CDR2 ANQGSEA. CDR3 length equals 15 residues. CDR3 in amino acids: CSVDGLAGGGETQYF. The CDR3 DNA reads as TGCAGCGTGGATGGACTAGCGGGGGGGGGAGAGACCCAGTACTTC.

The chain has TRBV19 and TRBJ1-5; TRBD1 matches 10 bases. Germline V lookup: CDR1 LNHDA, CDR2 SQIVND (reference sequence). There are 15 residues in the CDR3. V gave up 4 bases and J gave up 2 bases; unmatched junction bases: 2. The CDR3 is CASSTGTGGNQPQHF. The CDR3 coding sequence is TGTGCCAGTAGTACCGGGACAGGGGGCAATCAGCCCCAGCATTTT.

The chain has TRBV4-1 and TRBJ2-4, with D unresolved. The CDR3 spans 13 residues. CDR1 is MGHRA and CDR2 is YSYEKL in the germline V gene. V was shortened by 0 bases and J by 9 bases, with 9 bases between the two germline ends. The CDR3 spells CASSQEGHSIQYF. The CDR3 DNA sequence: TGCGCCAGCAGCCAAGAGGGCCACAGCATTCAGTACTTC.

V and J are TRBV14 and TRBJ2-1, with 7 bases lining up with TRBD1. V lost 4 bases and J lost 0; bases outside the gene matches: 6. Germline V gene lookup returns CDR1 SGHDN and CDR2 FVKESK. The CDR3 is 16 amino acids. CDR3 sequence (DNA): TGTGCCAGCAGCCGACAGGGTGGGAGCTCCTACAATGAGCAGTTCTTC. It specifies CASSRQGGSSYNEQFF.

Comment on this clone: Germline is not matched at one junction end, which may reflect a read error. The rearrangement uses TRBV6-6 and TRBJ1-2; 12 bases agree with TRBD1. There are 14 residues in the CDR3. The germline V gene encodes CDR1 MNHNY and CDR2 SVGAGI (reference sequence). CDR3 coding DNA: TGTGCCAGCAGTGGCCGGGACAGGGGGCCCCCCTTCCTCTTC. This sequence encodes CASSGRDRGPPFLF.

This sequence joins TRBV19 and TRBJ1-5; D perhaps matches TRBD1 (5 bases). The germline V gene has CDR1 LNHDA and CDR2 SQIVND (reference sequence). This CDR3 has 13 amino acids. Trimming pared 7 bases from V and 4 bases from J, leaving 11 bases between. The CDR3 sequence: CASMRQGNQPQHF. DNA of the CDR3: TGTGCCAGTATGCGGCAGGGTAATCAGCCCCAGCATTTT.

This chain joins TRBV4-2 and TRBJ2-1, with 12 nucleotides matching TRBD2. The CDR3 sequence is 16 residues long. Germline V gene lookup returns CDR1 LGHNA and CDR2 YNFKEQ. With 1 base clipped from V and 9 bases from J, the junction kept 7 bases outside the gene matches. CDR3 region: CASSQGASGRASEQFF. In nucleotides, the CDR3 is TGTGCCAGCAGCCAAGGGGCTAGCGGGAGGGCAAGTGAGCAGTTCTTC.

The gene calls are TRBV18 and TRBJ1-5, with D unclear. V gave up 2 bases and J gave up 4 bases, with 12 bases separating them. Germline-derived CDR1 and CDR2 are KGHSH and LQKENI. The CDR3 covers 15 residues. The CDR3 spells CASSPLGGENQPQHF. The CDR3 region has the DNA TGTGCCAGCTCACCATTGGGCGGGGAGAATCAGCCCCAGCATTTT.

The chain combines TRBV18 with TRBJ1-6; 8 bases are a match to TRBD1. Germline V gene data show CDR1 as KGHSH and CDR2 as LQKENI. The V and J ends lost 5 bases and 10 bases, in that order; junction bases with no gene match: 13. CDR3 length: 16 residues. Written as DNA, the CDR3 is TGTGCCAGCTCAATCACCGGGACAGGAGAAGGATCACCCCTCCACTTT. Protein: CASSITGTGEGSPLHF.

V gene TRBV6-5 combines with J gene TRBJ2-7; 10 bases align to TRBD1. This CDR3 contains 15 residues. Germline V lookup: CDR1 MNHEY, CDR2 SVGAGI. V gave up 2 bases and J gave up 1 base; unmatched junction bases: 2. CDR3 DNA: TGTGCCAGCAGTTACCGGGACAGGGGTTCCTACGAGCAGTACTTC. Translation gives CASSYRDRGSYEQYF.

This clone was counted between two and nine times. The gene calls are TRBV5-6 and TRBJ2-7; 10 positions agree with TRBD1. The V gene end was trimmed by 0 bases and the J gene end by 5 bases; junction bases not matched to a gene: 5. Germline V gene lookup returns CDR1 SGHDT and CDR2 YYEEEE. The CDR3 is made up of 15 amino acids. As DNA, the CDR3 is TGTGCCAGCAGCTTGGGTGGGACAGGGGTGCACGAGCAGTACTTC. Translated: CASSLGGTGVHEQYF. The full variable domain, its missing parts supplied by reference TRBV5-6 and TRBJ2-7, is DAGVTQSPTHLIKTRGQQVTLRCSPKSGHDTVSWYQQALGQGPQFIFQYYEEEERQRGNFPDRFSGHQFPNYSSELNVNALLLGDSALYLCASSLGGTGVHEQYFGPGTRLTVT.

This chain joins TRBV7-2 and TRBJ1-2, with 8 bases lining up with TRBD1. The CDR3 has 13 amino acids. Per germline, CDR1 SGHTA and CDR2 FQGNSA. V lost 4 bases to trimming and J lost 7 bases; unmatched junction nucleotides: 5. The CDR3: CASSSDRGSGYTF. CDR3 nucleotide sequence: TGTGCCAGCAGCTCCGACAGGGGAAGTGGCTACACCTTC. The entire variable domain, with the rest obtained from reference TRBV7-2 and TRBJ1-2, is as follows: GAGVSQSPSNKVTEKGKDVELRCDPISGHTALYWYRQSLGQGLEFLIYFQGNSAPDKSGLPSDRFSAERTGGSVSTLTIQRTQQEDSAVYLCASSSDRGSGYTFGSGTRLTVV.

The V gene is TRBV25-1, the J gene TRBJ1-4; possibly TRBD1 for D (6 bases). The V gene lost 3 bases and the J gene lost 3 bases, with 11 bases spanning the gap. This CDR3 contains 15 residues. The germline V gene encodes CDR1 MGHDK and CDR2 SYGVNS. CDR3 amino acids: CASSDPRGSNEKLFF. The CDR3 nucleotides are TGTGCCAGCAGTGACCCCAGGGGTTCTAATGAAAAACTGTTTTTT.

This clone was observed a handful of times. The chain recombines TRBV7-6 with TRBJ2-7; perhaps TRBD1 as D (6 bases). The CDR3 totals 13 residues. In germline, CDR1 is SGHVS, CDR2 FNYEAQ. Trimming stripped 4 bases from V and 1 base from J, with 8 bases between. CDR3 amino acids: CASSSGESYEQYF. In nucleotides, the CDR3 is TGTGCCAGCAGCTCAGGGGAATCCTACGAGCAGTACTTC.

The chain employs TRBV10-3 and TRBJ1-4; no clear D gene. The length of the CDR3 is 15 residues. The germline V gene has CDR1 ENHRY and CDR2 SYGVKD. V lost 0 bases, J lost 6 bases, and 11 bases lay in between. CDR3 in DNA: TGTGCCATCAGTGAGTCGACCGGGAGGGATGAAAAACTGTTTTTT. Translating it yields CAISESTGRDEKLFF.

Concerning this clone: The sample carries other DNA sequences with the same CDR3. The chain employs TRBV18 and TRBJ1-1, with TRBD1 as a possible D gene (6 bases). The CDR3 loop spans 13 amino acids. Trimming pared 0 bases from V and 4 bases from J, leaving 6 bases between. From germline, CDR1 is KGHSH and CDR2 LQKENI. The CDR3 nucleotides read TGTGCCAGCTCACCACCAGGGGGCACTGAAGCTTTCTTT. It is translated as CASSPPGGTEAFF. The complete variable domain, with remaining parts taken from reference TRBV18 and TRBJ1-1, reads NAGVMQNPRHLVRRRGQEARLRCSPMKGHSHVYWYRQLPEEGLKFMVYLQKENIIDESGMPKERFSAEFPKEGPSILRIQQVVRGDSAAYFCASSPPGGTEAFFGQGTRLTVV.

V gene TRBV4-1 combines with J gene TRBJ2-7; D may be TRBD1 (6 bases). This CDR3 comprises 13 residues. V was trimmed by 4 bases and J by 5 bases, leaving 12 bases between them. Germline V gene lookup returns CDR1 MGHRA and CDR2 YSYEKL. The CDR3 loop reads CASSRQGTDEQYF. The CDR3, as DNA: TGCGCCAGCAGCCGTCAGGGGACGGACGAGCAGTACTTC.

The chain carries TRBV27 and TRBJ2-7; 7 bases match TRBD1. Germline CDR1 reads MNHEY; CDR2 reads SMNVEV (reference sequence). V shed 4 bases and J 4 bases; nucleotides not matched to a gene: 4. This CDR3 contains 13 residues. CDR3 in amino acids: CASSSVRGYEQYF. The CDR3 DNA follows: TGTGCCAGCAGTTCTGTCAGGGGGTACGAGCAGTACTTC.

This sequence joins TRBV19 and TRBJ1-2; 9 bases fit TRBD1. Per the germline V gene, CDR1 is LNHDA and CDR2 is SQIVND (reference sequence). J lost 4 bases, V lost 4 bases, and 10 bases had no gene match. The CDR3 runs 16 residues. This chain's CDR3 is CASSTEGTGTLYGYTF. The CDR3 DNA follows: TGTGCCAGTAGTACGGAGGGGACAGGGACCCTCTATGGCTACACCTTC. The full variable domain, in which reference TRBV19 and TRBJ1-2 provide the parts outside the CDR3, is DGGITQSPKYLFRKEGQNVTLSCEQNLNHDAMYWYRQDPGQGLRLIYYSQIVNDFQKGDIAEGYSVSREKKESFPLTVTSAQKNPTAFYLCASSTEGTGTLYGYTFGSGTRLTVV.

The chain couples TRBV4-2 to TRBJ2-5; D possibly corresponds to TRBD2 (5 bases). CDR3 length: 15 amino acids. Germline lookup yields CDR1 LGHNA and CDR2 YNFKEQ. Trimming left V 6 bases short and J 1 base short, with 15 bases between. CDR3 in DNA: TGTGCCAGCAGAGATCTCAGCGGTTTCCAAGAGACCCAGTACTTC. This encodes CASRDLSGFQETQYF.

The CDR3 loop is CASSSILSDLQETQYF. CDR3 DNA: TGTGCCAGCAGTTCTATATTAAGCGACCTTCAAGAGACCCAGTACTTC. The J gene is TRBJ2-5, the V gene TRBV28; no reliable D call. The CDR3 totals 16 residues. Germline lookup yields CDR1 MDHEN and CDR2 SYDVKM. Trimming took 4 bases from V and 2 from J, leaving 17 bases between them.